This entry is about one TCR beta chain. The antigen remains unidentified. TCRdb recomputed calls from the reads with MiXCR, one row per CDR3 protein. Of hundreds of thousands of distinct CDR3 sequences in the sample, roughly 17% were seen once. Germline values: CDR1 MNHEY, CDR2 SVGEGT. V trimming: 2 bases; J trimming: 6 bases; junction bases outside the gene matches: 5. This CDR3 has 15 residues. The sample is drawn from a study of T cell repertoires in cytomegalovirus infection. At the level of the study: Public TCR beta signatures marked donors with CMV infection and the matching HLA.

Study results and caveats: Individuals carrying CMV plus the relevant HLA were identified by cumulative frequency of public TCR beta families. The ex vivo response was dominated by HLA-C-restricted CMV-specific TCR beta clonotypes.

What was sequenced was PBMCs. The V and J genes are TRBV6-2 or TRBV6-3 and TRBJ2-1; 9 bases map to TRBD1. This TCR was sampled from a human donor in good health (CMV status not recorded). Some clones in this sample may be carry-over from other donors' samples. The CDR3 here is CASSYTGGESNEQFF. In DNA form, the CDR3 reads TGTGCCAGCAGTTACACAGGGGGCGAGTCCAATGAGCAGTTCTTC.